The source of this T cell receptor (beta chain) is a study of early T cells in non-severe SARS-CoV-2 infection. Trimming took off 6 bases at V and 2 bases at J, with 11 bases between the two ends. CDR3 length equals 13 residues. TCRdb reprocessed the 5' RACE reads via MiXCR and lists one record per CDR3 protein. The repertoire holds under 70,000 distinct CDR3 sequences, roughly 12% seen once, with 3.5% to 4% in the top ten. The sequenced sample was whole blood. The V and J genes are TRBV12-3 or TRBV12-4 and TRBJ2-7, with D uncertain. The TCR comes from an adult who was a healthcare worker with PCR-confirmed SARS-CoV-2 infection or an uninfected control (not recorded which). This CDR3 is CASSLNPAYEQYF. The CDR3 bases are TGTGCCAGCAGCCTCAATCCCGCCTACGAGCAGTACTTC.